This T cell receptor beta chain is from a study of OX40 agonist ivuxolimab in advanced cancers. The overall study: Clinicians treated patients with ivuxolimab, an agonistic anti-OX40 (CD134) antibody. Among those enrolled, mean age was about 62 years (range about 23 to 85) and roughly 84% were male. Study outcomes and limitations: Normalized expansion of T-cell clones was also low for some nonresponders.

Germline CDR1 and CDR2: LNHDA and SQIVND (reference sequence). This CDR3 is built from 16 residues. The junction had 7 bases not matched to a gene; V was cut back by 5 bases and J by 0 bases. This clone has just one count. Its antigen is not identified. Assay: immunoSEQ multiplex PCR; the TCRdb copy retains only in-frame clones and omits some. The sample lists about 63,000 clones, around 90% occurring once. This specimen consisted of CD4+ or CD8+ T cells sorted from blood, obtained in a trial of the OX40 agonist ivuxolimab. The chain has TRBV19 and TRBJ2-1; TRBD2 matches 7 bases. This clonotype originated in an adult with an advanced solid tumor such as melanoma, head and neck, liver or kidney cancer. DNA for the CDR3: TGTGCCAGTAGTGCCCGGGACTACGACTCCTACAATGAGCAGTTCTTC. It encodes CASSARDYDSYNEQFF.